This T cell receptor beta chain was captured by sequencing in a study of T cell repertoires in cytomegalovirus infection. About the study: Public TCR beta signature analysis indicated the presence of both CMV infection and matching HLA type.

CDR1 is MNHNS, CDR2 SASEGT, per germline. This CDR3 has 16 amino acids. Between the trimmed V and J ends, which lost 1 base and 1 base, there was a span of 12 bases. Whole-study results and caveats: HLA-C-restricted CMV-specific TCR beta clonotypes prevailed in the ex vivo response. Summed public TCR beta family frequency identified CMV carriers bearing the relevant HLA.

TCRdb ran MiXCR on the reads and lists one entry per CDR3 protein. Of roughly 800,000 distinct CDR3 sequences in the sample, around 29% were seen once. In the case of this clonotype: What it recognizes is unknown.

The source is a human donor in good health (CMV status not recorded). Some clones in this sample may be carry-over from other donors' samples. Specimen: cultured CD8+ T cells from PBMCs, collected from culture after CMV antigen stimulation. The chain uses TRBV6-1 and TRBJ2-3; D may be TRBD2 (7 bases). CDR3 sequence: CASSEVAGARTDTQYF. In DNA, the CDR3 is TGTGCCAGCAGTGAAGTGGCGGGGGCCCGCACAGATACGCAGTATTTT.